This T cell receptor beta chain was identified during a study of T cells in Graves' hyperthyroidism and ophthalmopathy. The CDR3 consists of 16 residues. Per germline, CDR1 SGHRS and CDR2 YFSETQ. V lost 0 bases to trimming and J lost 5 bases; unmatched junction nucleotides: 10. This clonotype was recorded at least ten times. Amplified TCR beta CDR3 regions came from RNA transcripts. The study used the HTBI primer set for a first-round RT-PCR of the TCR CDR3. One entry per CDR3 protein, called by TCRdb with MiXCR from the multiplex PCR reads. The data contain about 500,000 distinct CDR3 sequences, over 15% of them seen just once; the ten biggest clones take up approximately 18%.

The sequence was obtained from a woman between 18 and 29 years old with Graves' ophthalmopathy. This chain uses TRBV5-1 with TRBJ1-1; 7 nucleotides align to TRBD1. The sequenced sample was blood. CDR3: CASSLEGDSRTTEAFF. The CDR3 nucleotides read TGCGCCAGCAGCTTGGAAGGGGACAGTAGAACAACTGAAGCTTTCTTT.